This is a list of T cell receptor beta chains from one sample in a study of blood T cell repertoires in COVID-19. The assay was immunoSEQ multiplex PCR, and TCRdb's table has in-frame clones only and misses some. In the table there are about 92,000 clones, approximately 88% of which are singletons. Sequenced material: peripheral blood. The receptors here all came from a woman aged 60-75 years with COVID-19, enrolled during active disease. The CDR3 runs from the conserved cysteine through the conserved F or W. D genes are given only for firm matches. Not all rows give a size; the values are once, few, many and, for expanded clones, a class.

>-|TRBJ2-5|TRBV28|-
TGTGCCAGCAGAAATGGCAGGGGTGGAGAGACCCAGTACTTC
CASRNGRGGETQYF
>TRBD1|TRBJ1-4|TRBV7-8|-
TGTGCCAGCAGCTTAGCCGGGACAGGGGGGAACGAAAAACTGTTTTTT
CASSLAGTGGNEKLFF
>TRBD1|TRBJ1-5|TRBV3-1/TRBV3-2|-
TGTGCCAGCAGCCTTGGGACAGGACACAATCAGCCCCAGCATTTT
CASSLGTGHNQPQHF
>-|TRBJ1-5|TRBV27|-
TGTGCCAGCAGCGACATGATAAATCAGCCCCAGCATTTT
CASSDMINQPQHF
>TRBD1|TRBJ1-5|TRBV4-1|few
TGCGCCAGCAGCCGAACAGGGGACAATCAGCCCCAGCATTTT
CASSRTGDNQPQHF
>-|TRBJ1-2|TRBV12-3/TRBV12-4|-
TGTGCCAGCAGTGCCGGGTTGGGGCCCACCTTC
CASSAGLGPTF
>TRBD1|TRBJ2-7|TRBV12-3/TRBV12-4|-
TGTGCCAGCAGACGGACAGGGATCTACGAGCAGTACTTC
CASRRTGIYEQYF
>-|TRBJ1-2|TRBV28|-
TGTGCCAGCATCCCGGCGGCGGTGGACTATGGCTACACCTTC
CASIPAAVDYGYTF
>TRBD1|TRBJ1-2|TRBV7-3|-
TGTGCCAGCAGCCTGGGGACAGCCCCTAACTATGGCTACACCTTC
CASSLGTAPNYGYTF
>TRBD1|TRBJ2-4|TRBV7-2|once
TGTGCCAGCAGCTCCGGACAGGTCTTGGCCAAAAACATTCAGTACTTC
CASSSGQVLAKNIQYF
>-|TRBJ1-4|TRBV10-3|-
TGTGCCATGGGGGCAGGGCTTAATGAAAAACTGTTTTTT
CAMGAGLNEKLFF
>-|TRBJ1-2|TRBV28|-
TGTGCCAGCGGCTTAAGCGGCTTAATCCCCTTTTATGGCTACACCTTC
CASGLSGLIPFYGYTF
>-|TRBJ2-3|TRBV7-2|-
TGTGCCAGCAGCTTAGTGGTATTGAGGAGGGGTCCAGATACGCAGTATTTT
CASSLVVLRRGPDTQYF
>-|TRBJ2-7|TRBV4-3|-
TGCGCCAGCAGCCAAGTTCGAGCGTCCTACGAGCAGTACTTC
CASSQVRASYEQYF
>-|TRBJ1-2|TRBV3-1/TRBV3-2|-
TGTGCCAGCAGCCAAGAGTGGCGGGGCTACACCTTC
CASSQEWRGYTF
>TRBD2|TRBJ2-5|TRBV20-1|-
TGCAGTGCTAGTACCCGGGGGGGCGTGGAGACCCAGTACTTC
CSASTRGGVETQYF
>-|TRBJ1-1|TRBV6-5|-
TGTGCCAGTACCGGACAGATGAACACTGAAGCTTTCTTT
CASTGQMNTEAFF
>TRBD2|TRBJ2-1|TRBV9|-
TGTGCCAGCGACGGGGGGAACAATGAGCAGTTCTTC
CASDGGNNEQFF
>-|TRBJ1-2|TRBV11-2|once
TGTGCCAGCAGCTTAGGAACCGCTAGCCTTAACCCGTATGGCTACACCTTC
CASSLGTASLNPYGYTF
>TRBD1|TRBJ2-4|TRBV5-6|-
TGTGCCAGCAGCTACCGGGACAGGATGTTCTTAGCCAAAAACATTCAGTACTTC
CASSYRDRMFLAKNIQYF
>TRBD1|TRBJ1-2|TRBV18|few
TGTGCCAGCTCACCCGGACAGGGAGACTATGGCTACACCTTC
CASSPGQGDYGYTF
>TRBD1|TRBJ1-1|TRBV6-5|-
TGTGCCAGCAGGTGGACAGGGGCGGGGAGCACTGAAGCTTTTTTT
CASRWTGAGSTEAFF
>-|TRBJ1-2|TRBV6-2/TRBV6-3|-
TGTGCCAGCAGTAGGGGATTCCACTATGGCTACACCTTC
CASSRGFHYGYTF
>TRBD1|TRBJ1-1|TRBV6-2/TRBV6-3|-
TGTGCCAGCAGTTACCCTTCCAGGGGACAGACTGAAGCTTTCTTT
CASSYPSRGQTEAFF